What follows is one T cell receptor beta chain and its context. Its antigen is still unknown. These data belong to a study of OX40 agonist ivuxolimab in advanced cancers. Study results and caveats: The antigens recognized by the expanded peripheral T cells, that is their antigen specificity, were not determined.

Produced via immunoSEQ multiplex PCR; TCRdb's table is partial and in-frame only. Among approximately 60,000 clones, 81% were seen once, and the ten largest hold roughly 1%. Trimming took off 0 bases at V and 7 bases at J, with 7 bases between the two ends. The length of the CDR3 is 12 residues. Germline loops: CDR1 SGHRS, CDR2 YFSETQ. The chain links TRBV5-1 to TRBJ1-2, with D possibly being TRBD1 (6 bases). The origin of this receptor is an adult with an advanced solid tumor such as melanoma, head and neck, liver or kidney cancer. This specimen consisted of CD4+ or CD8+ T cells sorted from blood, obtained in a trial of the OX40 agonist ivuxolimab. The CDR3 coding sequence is TGCGCCAGCAGCTTGGAGGGGGGTGGCTACACCTTC. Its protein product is CASSLEGGGYTF.